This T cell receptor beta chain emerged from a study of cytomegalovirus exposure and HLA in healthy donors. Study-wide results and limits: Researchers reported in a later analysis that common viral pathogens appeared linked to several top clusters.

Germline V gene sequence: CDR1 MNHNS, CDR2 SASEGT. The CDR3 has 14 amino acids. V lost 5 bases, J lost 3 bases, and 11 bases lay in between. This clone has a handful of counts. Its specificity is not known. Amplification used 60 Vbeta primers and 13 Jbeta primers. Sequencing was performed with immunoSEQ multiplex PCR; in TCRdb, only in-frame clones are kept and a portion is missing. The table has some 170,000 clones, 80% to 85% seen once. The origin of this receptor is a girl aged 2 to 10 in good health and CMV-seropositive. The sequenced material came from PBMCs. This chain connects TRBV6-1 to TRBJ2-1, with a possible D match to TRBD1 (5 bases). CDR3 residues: CASSSQTVYNEQFF. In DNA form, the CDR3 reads TGTGCCAGCAGTAGCCAGACAGTCTACAATGAGCAGTTCTTC.